The next 22 T cell receptor beta chains were all read from a single sample in a study of blood T cell repertoires in COVID-19. The data were produced by immunoSEQ multiplex PCR, yet TCRdb's version contains in-frame clones alone and is incomplete. The profile shows fewer than 250,000 clones, 88% of them singletons. The sequenced sample consisted of peripheral blood. Receptors originate from a man in his 70s with acute or convalescent COVID-19.

The chain recombines TRBV4-1 with TRBJ2-1, with D possibly matching TRBD2 (6 bases). The CDR3 spans 17 residues. V lost 0 bases and J lost 5, with 17 bases in between. Germline CDR1 is MGHRA and CDR2 is YSYEKL. This CDR3 reads CASSQEAVGSGNNEQFF. As DNA, the CDR3 is TGCGCCAGCAGCCAAGAGGCCGTGGGTAGCGGCAACAATGAGCAGTTCTTC.

V and J are TRBV6-6 and TRBJ2-2, with TRBD1 matching 8 bases. The CDR3 spans 17 residues. J gave up 1 base and V 5 bases, and 9 bases lay outside the gene matches. In germline, CDR1 is MNHNY, CDR2 SVGAGI (reference sequence). CDR3 sequence: CASSLQSGTGNTGELFF. As DNA, the CDR3 is TGTGCCAGCAGTCTCCAATCCGGGACAGGGAACACCGGGGAGCTGTTTTTT.

The chain joins TRBV2 to TRBJ2-7, with TRBD2 as a possible D gene (6 bases). The ends were cut back, 6 bases at V and 3 bases at J, with 21 bases in the middle. Germline CDR1 reads SNHLY; CDR2 reads FYNNEI. This CDR3 has 16 amino acids. The CDR3 DNA reads as TGTGCCAGCAGACCTGGACTACTTACTGCCTTCTACGAGCAGTACTTC. It translates to CASRPGLLTAFYEQYF.

As concerns this clone: At the DNA level, this CDR3 is encoded by other sequences in the same sample as well. This rearrangement joins TRBV9 to TRBJ2-7; 12 bases match TRBD2. J lost 6 bases, V lost 0 bases, and 4 bases had no gene match. The CDR3 runs to 15 residues. Germline V gene sequence: CDR1 SGDLS, CDR2 YYNGEE. The CDR3 coding sequence is TGTGCCAGCAGCGTAGGACTAGCGGGAGTCGGCGAGCAGTACTTC. Encoded protein: CASSVGLAGVGEQYF.

The genes are TRBV24-1 and TRBJ1-2, with 10 bases lining up with TRBD1. CDR3 length: 16 residues. V shed 4 bases and J 8 bases; nucleotides not matched to a gene: 12. CDR1 KGHDR and CDR2 SFDVKD come from the germline V gene. CDR3 sequence: CATSDTLDRGLGGYTF. The CDR3 DNA reads as TGTGCCACCAGTGACACCCTAGACAGGGGGCTCGGGGGCTACACCTTC.

The V call is TRBV27, the J call TRBJ1-2; no clear D. V was cut by 2 bases and J by 3 bases, with 10 bases left in between. CDR1 and CDR2 (germline): MNHEY, SMNVEV (reference sequence). The CDR3 totals 14 residues. CDR3 sequence: CASSLGIGDYGYTF. The CDR3 DNA sequence: TGTGCCAGCAGTTTAGGTATCGGAGACTATGGCTACACCTTC.

The rearrangement uses TRBV28 and TRBJ2-1; 10 nucleotides agree with TRBD2. Germline lookup yields CDR1 MDHEN and CDR2 SYDVKM. With 6 bases clipped from V and 9 bases from J, the junction kept 8 bases outside the gene matches. CDR3 length: 14 amino acids. The CDR3 reads CASRVAGGAGEQFF. CDR3 coding DNA: TGTGCCAGCAGGGTAGCGGGAGGAGCGGGTGAGCAGTTCTTC.

CDR3 sequence: CASSTWGRDGTYEQYF. As DNA, the CDR3 is TGTGCCAGCAGTACCTGGGGCAGGGATGGGACCTACGAGCAGTACTTC. The genes are TRBV27 and TRBJ2-7, with D tentatively TRBD1 (5 bases). In germline, CDR1 is MNHEY, CDR2 SMNVEV (reference sequence). V was clipped by 5 bases and J by 2 bases, with 19 bases between them. The CDR3 covers 16 residues.

The J gene is TRBJ2-2, the V gene TRBV9; D is possibly TRBD2 (6 bases). V lost 0 bases, J lost 4 bases, and 13 bases lay in between. Germline loops: CDR1 SGDLS, CDR2 YYNGEE. The CDR3 consists of 16 residues. CDR3 loop: CASSVDNGRPTGELFF. CDR3 DNA sequence: TGTGCCAGCAGCGTAGATAACGGGAGACCCACCGGGGAGCTGTTTTTT.

The V and J genes are TRBV5-1 and TRBJ1-1; 7 bases match TRBD1. V gave up 0 bases and J gave up 0 bases; unmatched junction bases: 2. The CDR3 has 15 amino acids. Germline loops: CDR1 SGHRS, CDR2 YFSETQ. CDR3: CASSLDTGVNTEAFF. CDR3 coding DNA: TGCGCCAGCAGCTTGGATACAGGGGTGAACACTGAAGCTTTCTTT.

The DNA for the CDR3 is TGTGCCAGTAGTATACTAGGGGTCGGGAACACTGAAGCTTTCTTT. Its translation is CASSILGVGNTEAFF. V is TRBV19 and J is TRBJ1-1, with TRBD1 as a possible D gene (5 bases). This CDR3 is built from 15 residues. Trimming stripped 2 bases from V and 1 base from J, with 11 bases between. Per germline, CDR1 LNHDA and CDR2 SQIVND (reference sequence).

The chain links TRBV10-3 to TRBJ1-5; the match to TRBD1 covers 11 bases. V shed 9 bases, J shed 5 bases, and the junction held 3 bases outside the gene matches. There are 13 residues in the CDR3. Per the germline V gene, CDR1 is ENHRY and CDR2 is SYGVKD. The CDR3 spells CAIGQGADQPQHF. The CDR3 DNA reads TGTGCCATTGGACAGGGGGCTGATCAGCCCCAGCATTTT.

This chain uses TRBV19 with TRBJ2-1, with TRBD2 matching 14 bases. The V gene end was trimmed by 5 bases and the J gene end by 8 bases; junction bases not matched to a gene: 5. Germline CDR1 is LNHDA and CDR2 is SQIVND (reference sequence). This CDR3 spans 15 amino acids. CDR3 sequence reads: CASSGTSGGRYEQFF. The DNA for the CDR3 is TGTGCCAGTAGTGGGACTAGCGGGGGCCGATATGAGCAGTTCTTC.

This clone has a handful of counts. This chain joins TRBV5-5 and TRBJ1-5; D not certain. Trimming pared 3 bases from V and 0 bases from J, leaving 10 bases between. The CDR3 runs to 15 residues. CDR1 is SGHKS, CDR2 YYEKEE, per germline (reference sequence). In DNA, the CDR3 is TGTGCCAGCAGCTCGACAACCTTTAGCAATCAGCCCCAGCATTTT. Protein product: CASSSTTFSNQPQHF. The full variable domain, its missing parts supplied by reference TRBV5-5 and TRBJ1-5, is DAGVTQSPTHLIKTRGQQVTLRCSPISGHKSVSWYQQVLGQGPQFIFQYYEKEERGRGNFPDRFSARQFPNYSSELNVNALLLGDSALYLCASSSTTFSNQPQHFGDGTRLSIL.

The chain recombines TRBV29-1 with TRBJ2-7; no clear D gene. This CDR3 is 12 amino acids long. The germline V and J ends were trimmed by 4 bases and 2 bases, with 9 bases remaining between them. Germline V gives CDR1 SQVTM, CDR2 ANQGSEA. The CDR3 sequence: CSVADRAYEQYF. The CDR3 DNA sequence: TGCAGCGTTGCAGATCGGGCCTACGAGCAGTACTTC.

This chain joins TRBV7-8 and TRBJ1-3; D call uncertain. This CDR3 is 13 amino acids long. V was trimmed by 5 bases and J by 9 bases, leaving 14 bases between them. Germline V gene sequence: CDR1 SGHVS, CDR2 FQNEAQ. The CDR3: CASSRAEEATIYF. The CDR3, as DNA: TGTGCCAGCAGCCGGGCCGAGGAGGCCACCATATATTTT.

A single count supports this clone. V and J are TRBV24-1 and TRBJ2-7; 9 nucleotides line up with TRBD1. CDR3 length: 13 amino acids. Germline V CDR1 and CDR2: KGHDR, SFDVKD. The J segment lost 3 bases and the V segment lost 4 bases, leaving 0 bases of the junction unmatched. Written as DNA, the CDR3 is TGTGCCACCAGTGAGGGACAGGGCTACGAGCAGTACTTC. This translates into CATSEGQGYEQYF.

The chain combines TRBV5-1 with TRBJ1-2; weak D call: TRBD1 (5 bases). Looked up from germline, CDR1 is SGHRS and CDR2 is YFSETQ. The length of the CDR3 is 15 residues. The V end lost 0 bases, the J end lost 8 bases, and 17 bases lay between the germline ends. Here the CDR3 reads CASSLGPGDNHGYTF. In DNA, the CDR3 is TGCGCCAGCAGCTTGGGGCCGGGGGATAATCACGGCTACACCTTC.

The J gene is TRBJ1-3, the V gene TRBV6-5, with unresolved D. Per germline, CDR1 MNHEY and CDR2 SVGAGI. V lost 10 bases to trimming and J lost 4 bases, with 20 bases between them. This CDR3 is built from 15 residues. CDR3 amino acids: CATFDVVGIGNTIYF. As DNA, the CDR3 is TGTGCCACCTTCGATGTAGTTGGTATAGGAAACACCATATATTTT.

This clone was seen more than once but under ten times. The V gene is TRBV27, the J gene TRBJ2-7, with D hard to call. V was cut by 5 bases and J by 1 base, with 9 bases left in between. Germline CDR1 is MNHEY and CDR2 is SMNVEV (reference sequence). This CDR3 has 13 residues. CDR3 region: CASSPRLSYEQYF. In nucleotides, the CDR3 is TGTGCCAGCAGTCCTAGGCTGTCCTACGAGCAGTACTTC.

This chain links TRBV3-1 (or the pseudogene TRBV3-2) with TRBJ2-7, with 7 bases matching TRBD2. V was clipped by 1 base and J by 6 bases; unmatched bases: 9. CDR1 LGHDT and CDR2 YNNKEL come from the germline V gene (reference sequence). The CDR3 totals 15 residues. The CDR3 DNA is TGTGCCAGCAGCCAAGGGGGCGGGAGTAAATCCGAGCAGTACTTC. Translation gives CASSQGGGSKSEQYF.

In this sample, this clone turned up once. V and J are TRBV5-4 and TRBJ1-2; D might be TRBD1 (6 bases). The V and J ends lost 3 bases and 8 bases respectively, with 17 bases between them. The CDR3 runs 14 residues. Per germline, CDR1 SGHNT and CDR2 YYREEE (reference sequence). The CDR3 DNA is TGTGCCAGCAGCTGGGGAGGGGGGGCGATGGGCTACACCTTC. Translated: CASSWGGGAMGYTF.